A selection of T cell receptor beta chains follows, all from one sample in a study of cytomegalovirus exposure and HLA in healthy donors. Some clones are missing from TCRdb's copy, which holds only in-frame ones; the method was immunoSEQ multiplex PCR. In the table there are about 76,000 clones, 94% of which are singletons. Sample: PBMCs. All receptors derive from a man between 18 and 29 years old in good health and CMV-seropositive. The CDR3 runs from the conserved cysteine through the conserved F or W.

v_gene	j_gene	CDR3aa
TRBV5-8	TRBJ1-4	CASTARMTENEKLFF
TRBV19	TRBJ1-1	CASSVGQLNTEAFF
TRBV4-1	TRBJ2-3	CASSQSLAGGGDTQYF
TRBV21-1	TRBJ1-5	CASSTQRGSYSNQPQHF
TRBV6-5	TRBJ1-1	CASTDYLEAFF
TRBV7-2	TRBJ2-1	CASSRGGGRLGEQFF
TRBV28	TRBJ2-7	CASSLTGVEQYF
TRBV5-1	TRBJ2-3	CASSSSPASTDTQYF
TRBV18	TRBJ2-1	CASSPPPNAGNEQFF
TRBV11-3	TRBJ1-3	CASSPPPRNTIYF
TRBV5-1	TRBJ1-3	CASSLAGGAYGNTIYF
TRBV28	TRBJ2-7	CASHGPEQYF
TRBV9	TRBJ1-4	CASSVTGRGEKLFF
TRBV15	TRBJ2-7	CATSREQGTYEQYF
TRBV23-1	TRBJ1-2	CASSQSREEGSYTF
TRBV4-1	TRBJ1-4	CASSQEPLRREKLFF